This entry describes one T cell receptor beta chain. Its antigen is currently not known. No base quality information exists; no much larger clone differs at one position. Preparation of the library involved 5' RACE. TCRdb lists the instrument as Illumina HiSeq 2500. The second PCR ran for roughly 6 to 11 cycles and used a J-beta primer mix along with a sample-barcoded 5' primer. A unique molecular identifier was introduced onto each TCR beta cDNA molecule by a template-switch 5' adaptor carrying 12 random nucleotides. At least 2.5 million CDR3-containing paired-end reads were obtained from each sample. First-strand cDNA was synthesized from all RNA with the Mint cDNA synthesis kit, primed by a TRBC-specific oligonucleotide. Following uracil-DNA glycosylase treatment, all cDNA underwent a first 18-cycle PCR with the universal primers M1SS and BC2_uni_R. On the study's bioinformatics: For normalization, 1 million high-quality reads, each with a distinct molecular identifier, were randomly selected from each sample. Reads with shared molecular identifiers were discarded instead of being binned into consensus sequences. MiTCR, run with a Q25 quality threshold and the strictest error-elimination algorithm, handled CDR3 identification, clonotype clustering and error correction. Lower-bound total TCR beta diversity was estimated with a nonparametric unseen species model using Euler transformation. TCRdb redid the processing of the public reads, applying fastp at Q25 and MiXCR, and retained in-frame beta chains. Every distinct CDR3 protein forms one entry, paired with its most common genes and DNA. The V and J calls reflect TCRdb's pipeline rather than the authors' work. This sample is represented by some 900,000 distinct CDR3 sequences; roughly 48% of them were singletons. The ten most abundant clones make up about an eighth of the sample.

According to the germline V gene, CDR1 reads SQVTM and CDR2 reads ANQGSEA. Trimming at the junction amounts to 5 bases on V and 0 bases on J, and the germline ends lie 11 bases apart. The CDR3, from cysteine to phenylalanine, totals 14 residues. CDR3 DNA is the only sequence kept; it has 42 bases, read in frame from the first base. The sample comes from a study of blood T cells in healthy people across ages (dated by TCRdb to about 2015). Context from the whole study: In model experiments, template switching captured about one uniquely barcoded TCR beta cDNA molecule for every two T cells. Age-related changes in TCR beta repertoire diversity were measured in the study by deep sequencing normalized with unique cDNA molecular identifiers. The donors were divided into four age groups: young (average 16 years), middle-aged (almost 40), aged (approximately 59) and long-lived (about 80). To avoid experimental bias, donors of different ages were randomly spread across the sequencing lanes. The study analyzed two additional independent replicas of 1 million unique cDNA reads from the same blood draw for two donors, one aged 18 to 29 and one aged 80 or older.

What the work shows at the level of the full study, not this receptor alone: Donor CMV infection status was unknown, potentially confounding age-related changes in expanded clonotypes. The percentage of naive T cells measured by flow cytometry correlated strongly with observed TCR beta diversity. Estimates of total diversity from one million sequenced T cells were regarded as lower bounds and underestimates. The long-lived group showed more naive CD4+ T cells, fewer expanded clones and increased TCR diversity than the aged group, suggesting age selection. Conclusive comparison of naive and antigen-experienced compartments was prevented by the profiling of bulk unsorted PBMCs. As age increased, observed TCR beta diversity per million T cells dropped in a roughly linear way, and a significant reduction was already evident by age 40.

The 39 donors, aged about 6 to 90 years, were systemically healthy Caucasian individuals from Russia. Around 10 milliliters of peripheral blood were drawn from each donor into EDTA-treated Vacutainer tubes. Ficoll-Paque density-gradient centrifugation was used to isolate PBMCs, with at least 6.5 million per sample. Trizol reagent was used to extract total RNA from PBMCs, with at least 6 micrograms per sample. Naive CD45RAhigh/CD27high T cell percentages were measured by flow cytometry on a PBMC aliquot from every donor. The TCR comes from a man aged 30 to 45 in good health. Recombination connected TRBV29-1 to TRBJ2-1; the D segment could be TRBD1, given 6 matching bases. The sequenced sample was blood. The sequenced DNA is TGCAGCGTTCCTCAGGGGAGCTCCTACAATGAGCAGTTCTTC. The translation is CSVPQGSSYNEQFF.